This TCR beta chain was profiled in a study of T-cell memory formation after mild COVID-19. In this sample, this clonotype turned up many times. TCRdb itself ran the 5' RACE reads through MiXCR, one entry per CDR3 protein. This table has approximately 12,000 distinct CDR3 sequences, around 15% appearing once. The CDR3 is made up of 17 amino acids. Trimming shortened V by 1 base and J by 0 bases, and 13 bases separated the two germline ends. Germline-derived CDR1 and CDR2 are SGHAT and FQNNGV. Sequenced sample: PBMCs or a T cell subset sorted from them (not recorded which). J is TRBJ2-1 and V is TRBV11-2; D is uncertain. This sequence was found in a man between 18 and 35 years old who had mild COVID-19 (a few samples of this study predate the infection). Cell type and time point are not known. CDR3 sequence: CASSLVFVHSSYNEQFF. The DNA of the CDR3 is TGTGCCAGCAGCTTAGTTTTCGTTCACAGCTCCTACAATGAGCAGTTCTTC.